A selection of T cell receptor beta chains follows, all from one sample in a study of post-analysis software for immune sequencing data. TCRdb redid the calling of the PCR reads with MiXCR, one entry per CDR3 protein. The repertoire holds approximately 730,000 distinct CDR3 sequences, with 25% to 30% as singletons. The sequenced sample consisted of blood. These receptors originate from a girl between 5 and 17 years old with multiple sclerosis. CDR3s include the opening cysteine and the closing phenylalanine or tryptophan. Fields, in order: CDR3 length, J gene, D gene, clone size, V gene, CDR3 DNA, CDR3 protein. D genes are given only for firm matches. Clone size is not always given. Where it is, it says once, few, many or a class for expanded clones.

>15|TRBJ2-7|TRBD2|-|TRBV20-1
TGCAGTGCCCCCCGGCCGGGACTAGCGTCCTACGAGCAGTACTTC
CSAPRPGLASYEQYF
>14|TRBJ2-3|-|few|TRBV3-1
TGTGCCAGCAGCCAAGATGCCTCGGTAGATACGCAGTATTTT
CASSQDASVDTQYF
>17|TRBJ2-7|TRBD2|once|TRBV10-3
TGTGCCATCAGTGGGTCGATGGGGGGGACGGGGTTAGGCGAGCAGTACTTC
CAISGSMGGTGLGEQYF
>18|TRBJ2-7|TRBD2|-|TRBV4-2
TGTGCCAGCAGCCAAGAAATCAGCTTGGTAAGCGGGACGTACGAGCAGTACTTC
CASSQEISLVSGTYEQYF
>12|TRBJ2-1|-|many|TRBV5-4
TGTGCCAGCAGCAGGGACTACAATGAGCAGTTCTTC
CASSRDYNEQFF
>12|TRBJ2-6|TRBD2|many|TRBV4-3
TGCGCCAGCAGGGGGGGAGCGGGGTTCCTGACTTTC
CASRGGAGFLTF
>14|TRBJ2-5|-|few|TRBV7-2
TGTGCCAGCAGCTTAGCGGGTACAGAAGAGACCCAGTACTTC
CASSLAGTEETQYF
>15|TRBJ1-5|-|few|TRBV6-6
TGTGCCAGCAGACCTACAGGGACCAGCAATCAGCCCCAGCATTTT
CASRPTGTSNQPQHF
>14|TRBJ1-1|-|-|TRBV12-3/TRBV12-4
TGTGCCAGCGGAAAACGTCTGGTGAACACTGAAGCTTTCTTT
CASGKRLVNTEAFF
>13|TRBJ2-1|-|-|TRBV27
TGTGCCAGCAGTTTATCATCAGGGGTTGAGCAGTTCTTC
CASSLSSGVEQFF
>14|TRBJ1-2|-|few|TRBV20-1
TGCAGTGCCCCAGAAGGGGAGGTCTACTATGGCTACACCTTC
CSAPEGEVYYGYTF
>14|TRBJ2-6|-|few|TRBV27
TGTGCCAGCACAGGGGTTCGTGGGGCCAACGTCCTGACTTTC
CASTGVRGANVLTF
>16|TRBJ2-7|-|few|TRBV6-2/TRBV6-3
TGTGCCAGCAGTTACCTGAAACGCAGGGATTTTGACGAGCAGTACTTC
CASSYLKRRDFDEQYF
>14|TRBJ2-3|-|many|TRBV6-4
TGTGCCAGCAGTGACGCCGGGGGCACAGATACGCAGTATTTT
CASSDAGGTDTQYF
>21|TRBJ2-1|TRBD2|-|TRBV28
TGTGCCAGCAGCTTATCCCCGGACGGGGGACTAGCGGGGGGGCCCGAAAATGAGCAGTTCTTC
CASSLSPDGGLAGGPENEQFF
>15|TRBJ2-1|-|-|TRBV2
TGTGCCAGCAGTGGCGTGGACAGCGCATACAATGAGCAGTTCTTC
CASSGVDSAYNEQFF
>18|TRBJ2-5|-|few|TRBV6-2/TRBV6-3
TGTGCCAGCAGCCCCCTGAGCGTCGGGACCCTTACCGCGGAGACCCAGTACTTC
CASSPLSVGTLTAETQYF
>12|TRBJ1-5|-|few|TRBV12-3/TRBV12-4
TGTGCCAGCAGTCCGCGGGGGGAGCCCCAGCATTTT
CASSPRGEPQHF
>9|TRBJ2-7|-|-|TRBV2
TGTGCCAGCACCTCATGGGGGTACTTC
CASTSWGYF
>15|TRBJ2-7|TRBD1|few|TRBV5-1
TGCGCCAGCAGCATGGGACAGGGCGGTCCGGGCGAGCAGTACTTC
CASSMGQGGPGEQYF
>15|TRBJ2-5|-|-|TRBV3-1
TGTGCCAGCAGACGGGGGCTAGCGGAGAAAGAGACCCAGTACTTC
CASRRGLAEKETQYF
>14|TRBJ2-5|-|-|TRBV27
TGTGCCAGCAGTTTGGCAGGGGTCGGGCGGACCCAGTACTTC
CASSLAGVGRTQYF
>13|TRBJ2-1|-|-|TRBV29-1
TGCAGCGTTGGTAGCGGAGCGAACAATGAGCAGTTCTTC
CSVGSGANNEQFF
>15|TRBJ2-7|TRBD2|-|TRBV20-1
TGCAGTGCTAGAGATTTCGGGACTAGCTCCTACGAGCAGTACTTC
CSARDFGTSSYEQYF
>16|TRBJ1-5|-|few|TRBV2
TGTGCCAGCAGTGAGGTGTTCGGACAGCAGAATCAGCCCCAGCATTTT
CASSEVFGQQNQPQHF
>15|TRBJ1-1|-|-|TRBV3-1
TGTGCCAGCAGCCCCGGGGGGTTCATGAACACTGAAGCTTTCTTT
CASSPGGFMNTEAFF
>11|TRBJ1-1|-|few|TRBV2
TGTGCCAGCAGGCCCGGGTATGAAGCTTTCTTT
CASRPGYEAFF
>14|TRBJ2-5|TRBD2|-|TRBV29-1
TGCAGCGTTGCAGGACTAGCGTTCCAAGAGACCCAGTACTTC
CSVAGLAFQETQYF
>12|TRBJ2-5|-|-|TRBV10-3
TGTGCGATCAGTGAGGTTGGTAATGAGCAGTACTTC
CAISEVGNEQYF
>19|TRBJ2-3|TRBD1|-|TRBV3-1
TGTGCCAGCAGCCAAGATTTGGGACAGGGGTATGGAGCTACAGATACGCAGTATTTT
CASSQDLGQGYGATDTQYF
>14|TRBJ1-4|-|few|TRBV3-1
TGTGCCAGCAGCCAAGAAGGCGGTTCGCCGAAACTGTTTTTT
CASSQEGGSPKLFF
>16|TRBJ2-3|-|few|TRBV11-2
TGTGCCAGCAGCCACGGGCACCCCGAGGTCGCAGATACGCAGTATTTT
CASSHGHPEVADTQYF
>12|TRBJ2-1|-|-|TRBV6-2/TRBV6-3
TGCGCCAGCAAAAGGGCGGGGAATGAGCAGTTCTTC
CASKRAGNEQFF
>14|TRBJ2-5|-|few|TRBV28
TGTGCCAGCAGTCCCGGCTCGCGGGGAGAGACCCAGTACTTC
CASSPGSRGETQYF
>12|TRBJ2-5|-|-|TRBV6-2/TRBV6-3
TGTGCCAGCCGAAGGGGGGGAGAGACCCAGTACTTC
CASRRGGETQYF
>14|TRBJ1-1|-|-|TRBV12-3/TRBV12-4
TGTGCCAGCAGTTTAAGGGGGGCTCGGGCTGAAGCTTTCTTT
CASSLRGARAEAFF
>15|TRBJ1-2|-|few|TRBV20-1
TGCAGTGCTAGAGTTGAGAGGCAGGGTAGCTGGGGCTACACCTTC
CSARVERQGSWGYTF
>16|TRBJ2-3|TRBD2|-|TRBV28
TGTGCCAGCAGTTTGTCGAAACGGGAGGGAACAGATACGCAGTATTTT
CASSLSKREGTDTQYF
>16|TRBJ2-1|-|few|TRBV21-1
TGTGCCAGCAGCAGGGGGACTAGCGGCCCTCAAAATGAGCAGTTCTTC
CASSRGTSGPQNEQFF
>16|TRBJ2-3|-|many|TRBV11-1
TGTGCCAGCAGCTTTGACGGGCAGCCTAGCACAGATACGCAGTATTTT
CASSFDGQPSTDTQYF
>14|TRBJ2-3|-|few|TRBV27
TGTGCCAGCAGAGTATATAGAGCCACAGATACGCAGTATTTT
CASRVYRATDTQYF
>18|TRBJ1-4|TRBD1|-|TRBV11-2
TGTGCCAGCAGCTCCATCCAGCGGGGGCACAGGGGGAGTGGAAAACTGTTTTTT
CASSSIQRGHRGSGKLFF
>15|TRBJ2-4|TRBD2|-|TRBV20-1
TGCAGTGCTAGCTTGGCGGGGGTATCCAAAAACATTCAGTACTTC
CSASLAGVSKNIQYF
>13|TRBJ1-2|-|-|TRBV29-1
TGCAGCGCCGCGCGAAGAGGGGCGGGCGGCTACACCTTC
CSAARRGAGGYTF
>13|TRBJ2-2|-|-|TRBV12-3/TRBV12-4
TGTGCCAGCACGGTTTTGAACACCGGGGAGCTGTTTTTT
CASTVLNTGELFF
>17|TRBJ2-3|-|few|TRBV4-1
TGCGCCAGCAGCCGCACAACGGCCTCGGTATCCACAGATACGCAGTATTTT
CASSRTTASVSTDTQYF
>15|TRBJ1-5|-|few|TRBV7-2
TGTGCCAGCAGCTTACGGGGCTGGAGCAATCAGCCCCAGCATTTT
CASSLRGWSNQPQHF
>16|TRBJ2-1|TRBD2|few|TRBV3-1
TGTGCCAGCGCCCGAGCGGGAGCCGCGACCTACAATGAGCAGTTCTTC
CASARAGAATYNEQFF
>14|TRBJ2-7|-|-|TRBV12-3/TRBV12-4
TGTGCCAGCAGTTTCGGGCAGTCCTCCTACGAGCAGTACTTC
CASSFGQSSYEQYF
>20|TRBJ2-1|TRBD2|many|TRBV5-1
TGCGCCAGCAGCTCTCTCCTGGGACTAGCGGGAGGGAGCTCCTACAATGAGCAGTTCTTC
CASSSLLGLAGGSSYNEQFF